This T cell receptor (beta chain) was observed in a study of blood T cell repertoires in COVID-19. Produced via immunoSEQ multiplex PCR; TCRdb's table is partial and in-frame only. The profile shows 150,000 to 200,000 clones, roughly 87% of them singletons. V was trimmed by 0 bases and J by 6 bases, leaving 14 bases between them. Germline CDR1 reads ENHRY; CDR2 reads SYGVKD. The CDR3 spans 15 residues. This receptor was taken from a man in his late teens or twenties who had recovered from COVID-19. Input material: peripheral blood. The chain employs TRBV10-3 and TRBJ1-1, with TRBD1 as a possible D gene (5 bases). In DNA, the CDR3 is TGTGCCATCAGTGAGTCCCCCGGGGGGTACGCTGAAGCTTTCTTT. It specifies CAISESPGGYAEAFF.